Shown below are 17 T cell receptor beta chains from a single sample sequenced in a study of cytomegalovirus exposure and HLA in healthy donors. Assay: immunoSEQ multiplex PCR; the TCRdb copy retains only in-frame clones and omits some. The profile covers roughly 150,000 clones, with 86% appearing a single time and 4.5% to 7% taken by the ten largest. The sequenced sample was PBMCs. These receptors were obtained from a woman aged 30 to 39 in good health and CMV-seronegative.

CDR3 residues: CASSTTGASNTGELFF. As DNA, the CDR3 is TGTGCCAGCAGCACGACAGGAGCATCGAACACCGGGGAGCTGTTTTTT. The rearrangement uses TRBV5-4 and TRBJ2-2, with a tentative D call TRBD1 (6 bases). V shed 4 bases and J shed 0 bases, with 13 bases lying between them. The germline V gene encodes CDR1 SGHNT and CDR2 YYREEE (reference sequence). This CDR3 comprises 16 residues. The variable domain in full, completed from reference TRBV5-4 and TRBJ2-2, reads ETGVTQSPTHLIKTRGQQVTLRCSSQSGHNTVSWYQQALGQGPQFIFQYYREEENGRGNFPPRFSGLQFPNYSSELNVNALELDDSALYLCASSTTGASNTGELFFGEGSRLTVL.

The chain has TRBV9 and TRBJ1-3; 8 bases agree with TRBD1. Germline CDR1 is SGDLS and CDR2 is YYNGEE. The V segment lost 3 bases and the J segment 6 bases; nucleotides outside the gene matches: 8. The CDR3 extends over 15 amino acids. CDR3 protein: CASSAGPGGLNTIYF. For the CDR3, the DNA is TGTGCCAGCAGCGCTGGGCCAGGGGGCTTAAACACCATATATTTT.

Here the CDR3 reads CASSQSAGSYEQYF. The CDR3 region has the DNA TGTGCCAGCAGCCAATCAGCCGGATCCTACGAGCAGTACTTC. The J gene is TRBJ2-7, the V gene TRBV16; D is uncertain. Trimming took off 0 bases at V and 1 base at J, with 7 bases between the two ends. This CDR3 contains 14 residues. Germline V gene data show CDR1 as KGHSY and CDR2 as FQNENV.

CDR3 nucleotide sequence: TGTGCCAGCAGCTTAGGGGGGGAAGAGCAGTACTTC. Encoded protein: CASSLGGEEQYF. V usage is TRBV7-8 and J usage is TRBJ2-7; possible D gene TRBD2, 6 bases. Trimming removed 1 base from V and 7 bases from J, with 8 bases in between. The CDR3 extends over 12 amino acids. CDR1 SGHVS and CDR2 FQNEAQ come from the germline V gene.

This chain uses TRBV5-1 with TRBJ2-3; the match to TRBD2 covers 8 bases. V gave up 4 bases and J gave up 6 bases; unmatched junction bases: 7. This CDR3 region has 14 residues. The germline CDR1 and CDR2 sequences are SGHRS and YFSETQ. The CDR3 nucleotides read TGCGCCAGCAGCGTCACTAGCGGCGGGGATACGCAGTATTTT. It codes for CASSVTSGGDTQYF.

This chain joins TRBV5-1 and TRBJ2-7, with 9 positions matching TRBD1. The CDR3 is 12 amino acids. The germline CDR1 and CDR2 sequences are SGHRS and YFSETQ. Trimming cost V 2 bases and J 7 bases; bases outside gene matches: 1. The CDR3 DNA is TGCGCCAGCAGCTTAGGGACAGGGGAGCAGTACTTC. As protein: CASSLGTGEQYF.

CDR3 region: CASSLARTGDNEQFF. CDR3 in DNA: TGTGCCAGCAGCTTAGCGAGGACAGGGGACAATGAGCAGTTCTTC. The rearrangement joins TRBV7-6 to TRBJ2-1, with 9 nucleotides matching TRBD1. V shed 0 bases and J 5 bases; nucleotides not matched to a gene: 2. Germline-derived CDR1 and CDR2 are SGHVS and FNYEAQ. The CDR3 runs 15 residues.

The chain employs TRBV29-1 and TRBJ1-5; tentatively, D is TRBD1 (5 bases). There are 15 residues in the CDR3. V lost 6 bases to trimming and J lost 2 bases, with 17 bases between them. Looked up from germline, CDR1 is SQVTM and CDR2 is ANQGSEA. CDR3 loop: CSVTFGGGGNQPQHF. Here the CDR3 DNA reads TGCAGCGTCACCTTTGGGGGGGGTGGCAATCAGCCCCAGCATTTT.

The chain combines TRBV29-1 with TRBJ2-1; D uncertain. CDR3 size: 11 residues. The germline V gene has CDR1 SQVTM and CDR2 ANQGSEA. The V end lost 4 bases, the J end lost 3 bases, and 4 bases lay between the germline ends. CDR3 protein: CSVGSYNEQFF. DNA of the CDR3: TGCAGCGTTGGGAGCTACAATGAGCAGTTCTTC.

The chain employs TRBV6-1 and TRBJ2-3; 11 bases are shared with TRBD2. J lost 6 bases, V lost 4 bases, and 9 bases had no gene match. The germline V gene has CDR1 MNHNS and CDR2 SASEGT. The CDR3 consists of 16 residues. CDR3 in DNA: TGTGCCAGCAGTGCTATAGCGGGAGGGCCTGGGGATACGCAGTATTTT. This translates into CASSAIAGGPGDTQYF.

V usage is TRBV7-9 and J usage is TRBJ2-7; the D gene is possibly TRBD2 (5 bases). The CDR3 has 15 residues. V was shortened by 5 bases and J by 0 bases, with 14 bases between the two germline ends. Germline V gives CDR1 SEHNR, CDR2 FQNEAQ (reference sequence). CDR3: CASSHGIAGSYEQYF. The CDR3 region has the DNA TGTGCCAGCAGCCACGGGATCGCCGGCTCCTACGAGCAGTACTTC.

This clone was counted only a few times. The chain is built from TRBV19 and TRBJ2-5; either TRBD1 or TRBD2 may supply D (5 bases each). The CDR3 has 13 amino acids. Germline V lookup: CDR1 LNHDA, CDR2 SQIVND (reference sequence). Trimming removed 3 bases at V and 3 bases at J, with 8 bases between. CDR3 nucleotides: TGTGCCAGTAGTATGGGGACCAAAGAGACCCAGTACTTC. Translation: CASSMGTKETQYF.

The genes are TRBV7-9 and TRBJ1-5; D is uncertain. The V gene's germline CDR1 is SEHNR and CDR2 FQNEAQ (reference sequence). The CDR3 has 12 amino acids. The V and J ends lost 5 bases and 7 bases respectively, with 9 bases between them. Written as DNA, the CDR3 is TGTGCCAGCAGCCGTATGGACCAGCCCCAGCATTTT. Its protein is CASSRMDQPQHF. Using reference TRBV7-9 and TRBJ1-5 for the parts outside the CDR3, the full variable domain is DTGVSQNPRHKITKRGQNVTFRCDPISEHNRLYWYRQTLGQGPEFLTYFQNEAQLEKSRLLSDRFSAERPKGSFSTLEIQRTEQGDSAMYLCASSRMDQPQHFGDGTRLSIL.

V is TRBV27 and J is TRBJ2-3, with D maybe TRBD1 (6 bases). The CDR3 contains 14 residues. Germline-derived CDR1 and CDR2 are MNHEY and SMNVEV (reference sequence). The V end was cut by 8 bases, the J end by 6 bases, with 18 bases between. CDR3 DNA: TGTGCCAGCGCAGTTTATGGGACACTTGATACGCAGTATTTT. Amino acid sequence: CASAVYGTLDTQYF.

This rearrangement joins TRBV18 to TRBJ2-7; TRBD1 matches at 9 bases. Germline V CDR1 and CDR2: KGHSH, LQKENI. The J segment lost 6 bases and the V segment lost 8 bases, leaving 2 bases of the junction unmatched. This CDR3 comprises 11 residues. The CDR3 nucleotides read TGTGCCAGCAGACAGGGGGGCGAGCAGTACTTC. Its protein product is CASRQGGEQYF.

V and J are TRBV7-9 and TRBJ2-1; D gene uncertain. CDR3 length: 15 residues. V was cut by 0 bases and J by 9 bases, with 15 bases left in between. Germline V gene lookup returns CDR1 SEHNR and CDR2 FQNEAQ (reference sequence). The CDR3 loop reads CASSLASLLGREQFF. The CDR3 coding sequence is TGTGCCAGCAGCTTAGCGTCCTTGTTAGGGCGTGAGCAGTTCTTC.

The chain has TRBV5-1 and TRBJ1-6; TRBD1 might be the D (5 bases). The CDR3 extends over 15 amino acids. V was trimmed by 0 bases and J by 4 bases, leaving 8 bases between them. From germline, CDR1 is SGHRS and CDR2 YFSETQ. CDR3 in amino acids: CASSLDRPYNSPLHF. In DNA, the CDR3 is TGCGCCAGCAGCTTGGACAGGCCGTATAATTCACCCCTCCACTTT.